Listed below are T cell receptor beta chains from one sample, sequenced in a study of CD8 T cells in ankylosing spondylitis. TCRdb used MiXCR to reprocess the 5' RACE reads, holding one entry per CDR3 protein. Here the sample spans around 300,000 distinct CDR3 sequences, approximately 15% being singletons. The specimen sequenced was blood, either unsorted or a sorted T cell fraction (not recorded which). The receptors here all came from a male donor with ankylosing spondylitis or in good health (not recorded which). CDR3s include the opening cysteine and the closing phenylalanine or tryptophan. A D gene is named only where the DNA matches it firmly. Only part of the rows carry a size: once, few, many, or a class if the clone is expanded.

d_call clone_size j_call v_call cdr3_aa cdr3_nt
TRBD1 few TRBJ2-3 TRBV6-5 CASSSSGTGIYTQYF TGTGCCAGCAGTTCCTCCGGGACAGGAATCTATACGCAGTATTTT
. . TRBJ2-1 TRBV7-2 CASSFKGTAEQFF TGTGCCAGCAGCTTCAAGGGTACAGCTGAGCAGTTCTTC
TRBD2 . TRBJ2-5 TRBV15 CATSSKRGRFQETQYF TGTGCCACCAGCAGCAAGCGGGGGCGATTCCAAGAGACCCAGTACTTC
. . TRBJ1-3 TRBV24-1 CATSDPRNGNTIYF TGTGCCACCAGTGATCCCCGGAATGGAAACACCATATATTTT
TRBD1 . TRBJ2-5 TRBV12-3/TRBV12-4 CASSFGTGRETQYF TGTGCCAGCAGTTTTGGGACAGGGCGAGAGACCCAGTACTTC
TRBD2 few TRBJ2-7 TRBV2 CASKVTSGGAMQYF TGTGCCAGCAAAGTGACTAGCGGGGGGGCGATGCAGTACTTC
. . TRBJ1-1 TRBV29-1 CSVGGGMTEAFF TGCAGCGTTGGGGGGGGTATGACTGAAGCTTTCTTT
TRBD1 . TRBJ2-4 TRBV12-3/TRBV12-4 CASSARTGVSKNIQYF TGTGCCAGCAGTGCACGGACAGGGGTGTCCAAAAACATTCAGTACTTC
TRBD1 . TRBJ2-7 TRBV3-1 CASSPAGTGGEQYF TGTGCCAGCAGCCCCGCCGGGACAGGGGGCGAGCAGTACTTC
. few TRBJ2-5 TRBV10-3 CAISDSWTAQETQYF TGTGCCATCAGTGACTCCTGGACAGCCCAAGAGACCCAGTACTTC
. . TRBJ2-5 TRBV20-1 CSATDYQETQYF TGCAGTGCTACGGACTACCAAGAGACCCAGTACTTC
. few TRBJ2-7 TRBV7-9 CARSCIGHEQYF TGTGCCAGAAGTTGTATCGGGCACGAGCAGTACTTC
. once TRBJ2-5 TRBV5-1 CASSPGPEGETQYF TGCGCCAGCAGCCCGGGACCAGAGGGGGAGACCCAGTACTTC
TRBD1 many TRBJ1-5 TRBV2 CASSEETGGVMGQPQHF TGTGCCAGCAGTGAAGAAACAGGGGGCGTAATGGGTCAGCCCCAGCATTTT
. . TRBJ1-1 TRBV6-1 CASSEAPDTEAFF TGTGCCAGCAGTGAAGCGCCAGACACTGAAGCTTTCTTT
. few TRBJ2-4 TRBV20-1 CSARDARRENIQYF TGCAGTGCTAGAGATGCCAGACGGGAAAACATTCAGTACTTC
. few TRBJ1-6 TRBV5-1 CASSLQGNNSPLHF TGCGCCAGCAGCTTACAGGGAAATAATTCACCCCTCCACTTT
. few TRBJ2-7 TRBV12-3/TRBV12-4 CASSRRDGPYEQYF TGTGCCAGCAGTCGCCGGGACGGTCCCTACGAGCAGTACTTC
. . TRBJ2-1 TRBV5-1 CASSLAENRGNEQFF TGCGCCAGCAGCTTGGCAGAAAATCGGGGCAATGAGCAGTTCTTC
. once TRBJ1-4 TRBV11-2 CASSPDPQPTPKEKLFF TGTGCCAGCAGCCCAGACCCCCAGCCAACACCCAAGGAAAAACTGTTTTTT
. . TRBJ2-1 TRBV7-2 CASSPQSSSYNEQFF TGTGCCAGCAGCCCACAGAGCAGCTCCTACAATGAGCAGTTCTTC
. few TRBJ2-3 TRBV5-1 CASSLITGSGTDTQYF TGCGCCAGCAGCTTGATCACGGGCTCGGGCACAGATACGCAGTATTTT
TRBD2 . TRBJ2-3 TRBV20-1 CSARGAGGPADTQYF TGCAGTGCTAGAGGAGCGGGAGGGCCCGCAGATACGCAGTATTTT
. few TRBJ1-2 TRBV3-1 CASSQHGYGYTF TGTGCCAGCAGCCAACACGGCTATGGCTACACCTTC
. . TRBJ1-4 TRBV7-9 CASSDRTDEKLFF TGTGCCAGCAGCGACCGGACAGATGAAAAACTGTTTTTT
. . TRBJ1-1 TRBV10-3 CANHRDRNTEAFF TGTGCCAATCACAGGGACCGGAACACTGAAGCTTTCTTT
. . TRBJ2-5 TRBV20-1 CSARDRVRETQYF TGCAGTGCTAGAGACAGGGTCCGAGAGACCCAGTACTTC
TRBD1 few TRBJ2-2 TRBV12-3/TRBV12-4 CASTARQGSTGELFF TGTGCCAGCACCGCCCGACAGGGGAGCACCGGGGAGCTGTTTTTT
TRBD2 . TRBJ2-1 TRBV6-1 CASSGLAGGYEQFF TGTGCCAGCAGCGGACTAGCGGGGGGGTATGAGCAGTTCTTC
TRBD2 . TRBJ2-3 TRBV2 CASTRVAGTYTDTQYF TGTGCCAGCACGAGGGTAGCGGGTACCTACACAGATACGCAGTATTTT
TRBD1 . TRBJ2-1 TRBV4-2 CASSPHPGQGLNEQFF TGTGCCAGCAGCCCCCATCCGGGACAGGGCCTCAATGAGCAGTTCTTC
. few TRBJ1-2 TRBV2 CASSEVQSNYGYTF TGTGCCAGCAGTGAGGTGCAATCTAACTATGGCTACACCTTC
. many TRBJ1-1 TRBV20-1 CSARDLVGVDAEAFF TGCAGTGCTAGAGATCTCGTAGGGGTCGACGCTGAAGCTTTCTTT
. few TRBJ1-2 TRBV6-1 CASSDHGRGSGGYTF TGTGCCAGCAGTGATCATGGGAGGGGGTCAGGTGGCTACACCTTC
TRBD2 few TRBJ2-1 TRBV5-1 CASSLGNSGEQFF TGCGCCAGCAGCTTGGGTAATAGCGGGGAGCAGTTCTTC
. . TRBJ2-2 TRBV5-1 CASRLVGKPGELFF TGCGCCAGCAGACTAGTAGGCAAACCCGGGGAGCTGTTTTTT
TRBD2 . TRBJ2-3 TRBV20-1 CSAKGLAGGRTDTQYF TGCAGTGCTAAGGGACTAGCGGGAGGACGCACAGATACGCAGTATTTT
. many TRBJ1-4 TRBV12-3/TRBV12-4 CASSRTRGQTNEKLFF TGTGCCAGCAGCCGAACCAGGGGACAAACTAATGAAAAACTGTTTTTT
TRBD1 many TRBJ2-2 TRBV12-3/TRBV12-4 CASRTGTGNTGELFF TGTGCCAGCAGGACCGGGACAGGGAACACCGGGGAGCTGTTTTTT
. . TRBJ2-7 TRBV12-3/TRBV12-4 CASSPIESSYEQYF TGTGCCAGCAGTCCCATTGAGAGCTCCTACGAGCAGTACTTC
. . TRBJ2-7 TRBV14 CASSQGAALYF TGTGCCAGCAGCCAAGGGGCAGCTTTGTACTTC
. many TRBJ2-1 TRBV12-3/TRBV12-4 CASSLEAGGNEQFF TGTGCCAGCAGTTTAGAGGCAGGGGGGAATGAGCAGTTCTTC
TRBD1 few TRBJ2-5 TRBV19 CASSTLDRVPQTQYF TGTGCCAGTAGTACCCTGGACAGGGTTCCACAGACCCAGTACTTC
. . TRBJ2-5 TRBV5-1 CASSLSEPSWGTQYF TGCGCCAGCAGCTTGAGTGAGCCGTCTTGGGGGACCCAGTACTTC
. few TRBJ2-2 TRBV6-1 CASTTGTHTGELFF TGTGCCAGCACTACGGGGACCCACACCGGGGAGCTGTTTTTT
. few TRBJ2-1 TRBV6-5 CASSYSVLGGGVWNEQFF TGTGCCAGCAGTTACTCTGTCCTTGGCGGAGGAGTTTGGAATGAGCAGTTCTTC
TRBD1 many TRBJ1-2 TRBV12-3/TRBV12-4 CASSLWDRDMGGYTF TGTGCCAGCAGTTTGTGGGACAGGGACATGGGTGGCTACACCTTC
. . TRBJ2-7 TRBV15 CATSRDTGSYEQYF TGTGCCACCAGCAGAGATACAGGGTCATACGAGCAGTACTTC
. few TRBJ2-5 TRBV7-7 CASSLQSGGPKETQYF TGTGCCAGCAGCCTTCAGTCAGGGGGGCCTAAGGAGACCCAGTACTTC
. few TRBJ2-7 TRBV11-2 CASSLYAGRVDEQYF TGTGCCAGCAGCTTATATGCGGGAAGAGTGGACGAGCAGTACTTC
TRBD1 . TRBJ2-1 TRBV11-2 CASRSPGQGYNEQFF TGTGCCAGCAGGTCCCCGGGACAGGGTTACAATGAGCAGTTCTTC
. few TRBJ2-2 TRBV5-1 CASSQQHGVGGELFF TGCGCCAGCAGCCAGCAACATGGGGTTGGCGGGGAGCTGTTTTTT
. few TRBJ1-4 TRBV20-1 CSASHGATNEKLFF TGCAGTGCTAGTCACGGTGCAACTAATGAAAAACTGTTTTTT
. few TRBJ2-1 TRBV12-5 CASGLIIASPSYNEQFF TGTGCTAGTGGTTTGATAATTGCGTCGCCCTCCTACAATGAGCAGTTCTTC